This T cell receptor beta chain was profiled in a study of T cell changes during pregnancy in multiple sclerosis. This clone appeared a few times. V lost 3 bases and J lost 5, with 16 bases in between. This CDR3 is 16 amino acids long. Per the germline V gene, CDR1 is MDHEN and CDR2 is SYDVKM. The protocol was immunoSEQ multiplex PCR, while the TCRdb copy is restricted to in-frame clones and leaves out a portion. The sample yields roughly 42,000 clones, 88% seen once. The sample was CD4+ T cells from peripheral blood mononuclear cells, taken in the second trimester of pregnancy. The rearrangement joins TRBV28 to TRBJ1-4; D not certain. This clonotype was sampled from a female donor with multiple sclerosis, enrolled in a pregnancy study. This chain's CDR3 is CASSFLGGRSNEKLFF. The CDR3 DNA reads TGTGCCAGCAGTTTCTTAGGCGGCCGCTCGAATGAAAAACTGTTTTTT.